The 11 T cell receptor beta chains below come from one sample, sequenced in a study of shared T cell receptors in the human thymus. Sequencing used immunoSEQ multiplex PCR; TCRdb keeps in-frame clones, though not all of them. The table records approximately 760,000 clones, approximately 83% of them present only once. The same data also contributed to another study, on human thymus T cells.

Sequencing input: thymocytes. The source is a girl in the first two years of life with a congenital heart defect.

This clone was observed a single time. The rearrangement uses TRBV6-5 and TRBJ1-1; D call uncertain. V lost 0 bases and J lost 8, with 13 bases in between. The CDR3 spans 14 residues. The V gene's germline CDR1 is MNHEY and CDR2 SVGAGI. As DNA, the CDR3 is TGTGCCAGCAGTTACTCGATAGGCAGACTAGAAGCTTTCTTT. Residues: CASSYSIGRLEAFF.

This clone has a single count. This chain joins TRBV27 and TRBJ1-2; TRBD1 is a possible D gene (5 bases). Germline V gene data show CDR1 as MNHEY and CDR2 as SMNVEV (reference sequence). CDR3 length: 16 residues. Trimming took 5 bases from V and 1 from J, leaving 17 bases between them. CDR3 bases: TGTGCCAGCAGTCGGGGGGTGGTAGGAGATAACTATGGCTACACCTTC. This codes for CASSRGVVGDNYGYTF.

The chain has TRBV12-5 and TRBJ1-2, with 8 positions matching TRBD1. Germline assignment: CDR1 LGHNT and CDR2 FRNRAP. Trimming took 0 bases from V and 7 from J; bases not matched to a gene: 16. This CDR3 is 18 amino acids long. The CDR3 sequence: CASGLVGQGEGLQGGYTF. The DNA of the CDR3 is TGTGCTAGTGGTTTGGTCGGACAGGGTGAGGGGCTCCAGGGTGGCTACACCTTC.

The V gene is TRBV6-6, the J gene TRBJ2-7, with D hard to call. This CDR3 contains 12 residues. Per the germline V gene, CDR1 is MNHNY and CDR2 is SVGAGI (reference sequence). V lost 2 bases and J 3 bases, leaving 5 bases between the germline ends. The CDR3: CASSYADYEQYF. CDR3 DNA: TGTGCCAGCAGTTACGCAGACTACGAGCAGTACTTC.

The V gene is TRBV19, the J gene TRBJ2-3; TRBD2 matches 10 bases. Trimming removed 3 bases from V and 2 bases from J; junction bases left unmatched: 17. The CDR3 is 20 residues long. CDR1 and CDR2 (germline): LNHDA, SQIVND (reference sequence). The CDR3 protein is CASSISSGGPTPDFTDTQYF. CDR3 in DNA: TGTGCCAGTAGTATCTCTAGCGGGGGACCAACTCCCGATTTCACAGATACGCAGTATTTT.

CDR3 sequence (DNA): TGCAGTGCTACATGGGGCGGCTACACCTTC. Translated, it gives CSATWGGYTF. The rearrangement uses TRBV20-1 and TRBJ1-2, with D possibly matching TRBD1 (5 bases). This CDR3 region has 10 residues. The V and J ends lost 4 bases and 8 bases respectively, with 8 bases between them. The germline V gene has CDR1 DFQATT and CDR2 SNEGSKA (reference sequence).

The gene calls are TRBV27 and TRBJ1-1; D ambiguous. The germline gives CDR1 MNHEY, CDR2 SMNVEV (reference sequence). V dropped 6 bases and J dropped 1 base, with 9 bases sitting between them. CDR3 size: 13 residues. CDR3 loop: CASSDIQNTEAFF. DNA for the CDR3: TGTGCCAGCAGCGACATCCAGAACACTGAAGCTTTCTTT.

V usage is TRBV27 and J usage is TRBJ2-5; TRBD1 matches at 7 bases. The germline gives CDR1 MNHEY, CDR2 SMNVEV (reference sequence). V lost 6 bases, J lost 4 bases, and 8 bases stayed unmatched. The CDR3 length is 14 residues. In nucleotides, the CDR3 is TGTGCCAGCAGACTTGAAACAGGGGCAGAGACCCAGTACTTC. It codes for CASRLETGAETQYF.

The chain links TRBV9 to TRBJ1-3, with D maybe TRBD1 (6 bases). This CDR3 has 13 amino acids. CDR1 SGDLS and CDR2 YYNGEE come from the germline V gene. Trimming left V 4 bases short and J 5 bases short, with 10 bases between. The CDR3 DNA reads as TGTGCCAGCAGCTTCGGGACAAGAAACACCATATATTTT. It encodes CASSFGTRNTIYF.

In DNA, the CDR3 is TGTGCCATCAGTTCGACAGGTGACACAGATACGCAGTATTTT. Residues: CAISSTGDTDTQYF. The chain uses TRBV10-3 and TRBJ2-3; tentatively, D is TRBD1 (6 bases). From germline, CDR1 is ENHRY and CDR2 SYGVKD. V dropped 5 bases and J dropped 2 bases, with 11 bases sitting between them. CDR3 length equals 14 residues.

The chain couples TRBV29-1 to TRBJ1-2, with D unresolved. Germline V gene sequence: CDR1 SQVTM, CDR2 ANQGSEA. CDR3 size: 11 residues. Trimming pared 6 bases from V and 2 bases from J, leaving 7 bases between. CDR3 sequence: CSVSVNYGYTF. For the CDR3, the DNA is TGCAGCGTCTCCGTAAACTATGGCTACACCTTC.